This T cell receptor (beta chain) was found in a study of CD8 T cells in ankylosing spondylitis. The table lists this clonotype with a few counts. The target antigen is unknown. The V gene's germline CDR1 is SGHVS and CDR2 FQNEAQ. The trim removed 3 bases at V and 2 bases at J, leaving 8 bases unmatched. The CDR3 contains 16 residues. Making use of molecular barcodes, quantitative 5'-RACE generated TCR beta libraries. TCRdb re-analysed the 5' RACE reads in MiXCR, keeping a single row per CDR3 protein. The table has 200,000 to 300,000 distinct CDR3 sequences, approximately 10% seen once. Findings and limits, study-wide: Seemingly characteristic of ankylosing spondylitis blood was a TCR beta motif consisting of fewer than 10 highly homologous variants. Researchers reportedly found disease-linked clones significantly enriched in matched ankylosing spondylitis synovial fluid. Earlier work had already found some motif variants in reactive arthritis synovial fluid and blood.

This TCR came from a male donor with ankylosing spondylitis or in good health (not recorded which). Input material: blood, either unsorted or a sorted T cell fraction (not recorded which). This chain uses TRBV7-8 with TRBJ2-7; 9 bases agree with TRBD1. CDR3 in amino acids: CASSLPGQGGTYEQYF. Written as DNA, the CDR3 is TGTGCCAGCAGCTTGCCGGGACAGGGAGGCACCTACGAGCAGTACTTC.